This T cell receptor (beta chain) is from a study of OX40 agonist ivuxolimab in advanced cancers. The table came from immunoSEQ multiplex PCR; TCRdb's copy has only in-frame clones and leaves some out. The repertoire holds roughly 70,000 clones, 88% seen once, with about 0.7% in the top ten. Overall study findings and caveats: The study found among the lowest clonal expansion in partial responders at 0.1-3.0 mg/kg.

On this clone: Its antigen is as yet unknown.

There are 14 residues in the CDR3. CDR1 and CDR2 (germline): LNHDA, SQIVND (reference sequence). V lost 5 bases to trimming and J lost 0 bases, with 5 bases between them. Sample: CD4+ or CD8+ T cells sorted from blood, taken in a trial of the OX40 agonist ivuxolimab. The sequence came from an adult with an advanced solid tumor such as melanoma, head and neck, liver or kidney cancer. V gene TRBV19 combines with J gene TRBJ2-6; D not certain. The CDR3: CASSALSGANVLTF. Written as DNA, the CDR3 is TGTGCCAGTAGTGCCCTCTCTGGGGCCAACGTCCTGACTTTC.